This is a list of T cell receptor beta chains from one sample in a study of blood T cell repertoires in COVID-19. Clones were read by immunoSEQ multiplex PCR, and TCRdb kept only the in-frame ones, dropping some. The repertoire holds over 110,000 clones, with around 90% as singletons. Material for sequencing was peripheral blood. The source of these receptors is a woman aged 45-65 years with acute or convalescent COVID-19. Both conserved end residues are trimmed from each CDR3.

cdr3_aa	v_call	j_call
ASRTLAGGDEQY	TRBV2	TRBJ2-7
ASSIGQGRNEKLF	TRBV19	TRBJ1-4
ASSFTPRNIQY	TRBV27	TRBJ2-4
ASSLAFGSTEAF	TRBV7-9	TRBJ1-1
SASSGGYSNQPQH	TRBV20-1	TRBJ1-5
ASSSDSNTGELF	TRBV7-3	TRBJ2-2
ASRAGAVADTQY	TRBV19	TRBJ2-3
ATSRDRGNEQY	TRBV15	TRBJ2-7
ASSSLEREINEQF	TRBV11-1	TRBJ2-1
ASSVAGGQETQY	TRBV9	TRBJ2-5
ASSYISGVSDTQY	TRBV11-2	TRBJ2-3
ASSIQGREKLF	TRBV19	TRBJ1-4
ASSLVHRANYGYT	TRBV11-2	TRBJ1-2
ASSPAGGYEQY	TRBV3-1/TRBV3-2	TRBJ2-7
ASSEWRTDNQPQH	TRBV6-1	TRBJ1-5
ASSPVGGSYEQY	TRBV18	TRBJ2-7
ASSIQGANYGYT	TRBV19	TRBJ1-2